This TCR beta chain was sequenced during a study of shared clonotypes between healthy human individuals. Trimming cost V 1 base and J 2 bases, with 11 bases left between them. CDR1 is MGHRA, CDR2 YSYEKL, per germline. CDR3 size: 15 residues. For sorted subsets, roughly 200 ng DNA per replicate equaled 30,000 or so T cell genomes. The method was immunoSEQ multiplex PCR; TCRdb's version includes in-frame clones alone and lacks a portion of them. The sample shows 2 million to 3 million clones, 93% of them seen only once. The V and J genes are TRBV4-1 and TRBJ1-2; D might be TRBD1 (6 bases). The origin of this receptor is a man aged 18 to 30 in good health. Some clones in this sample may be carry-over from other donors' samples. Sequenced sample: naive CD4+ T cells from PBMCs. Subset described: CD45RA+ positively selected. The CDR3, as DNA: TGCGCCAGCAGCCAAGTTACGGACAGAAACTATGGCTACACCTTC. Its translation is CASSQVTDRNYGYTF.